This TCR beta chain was sequenced in a study of identical twins. It was template switching that added a universal primer site, and there were unique molecular identifiers on the cDNA. MiXCR was run by TCRdb on the 5' RACE reads, yielding one entry per CDR3 protein. Of approximately 150,000 distinct CDR3 sequences listed, around 3.6% are singletons. This clonotype was counted ten times or more. Its target is unknown. Notes on the study in general: Analyses of zero insertions could, in part, be confounded by invariant MAIT and iNKT cells. In cord blood, abundant beta clonotypes had fewer insertions; memory showed no trend.

The germline V gene encodes CDR1 MNHNY and CDR2 SVGAGI (reference sequence). CDR3 length: 11 residues. V was cut by 2 bases and J by 7 bases, with 6 bases left in between. This TCR was recovered from a man aged 18-30 years in good health. The genes are TRBV6-6 and TRBJ2-7, with D perhaps given as TRBD1 or TRBD2 (5 bases each). The sequencing sample was made of memory T cells sorted from blood. The CDR3 DNA reads as TGTGCCAGCAGTTACGGGGGAGAGCAGTACTTC. It yields the protein CASSYGGEQYF.